The 24 T cell receptor beta chains reported below all come from one sample, sequenced in a study of graft-versus-host responses after intestinal transplantation. Libraries were prepared by immunoSEQ multiplex PCR; TCRdb keeps only in-frame clonotypes and omits some of them. The data contain 25,000 to 30,000 clones, about 92% of them seen just once; the ten biggest clones take up 0.6% to 0.75%. The starting material was PBMCs, obtained around 70 days after intestinal transplant. The receptors shown here come from a human patient who received an intestinal transplant, so some T cells may come from the graft donor.

The rearrangement uses TRBV7-9 and TRBJ2-3; TRBD1 aligns across 7 bases. Germline trimming cut 4 bases from V and 2 bases from J; bases unmatched to any gene: 6. This CDR3 is 15 amino acids long. Germline V gene sequence: CDR1 SEHNR, CDR2 FQNEAQ (reference sequence). CDR3 residues: CASSSVTGPTDTQYF. As DNA, the CDR3 is TGTGCCAGCAGCTCAGTGACAGGGCCCACAGATACGCAGTATTTT. Based on the CDR3 plus reference TRBV7-9 and TRBJ2-3, the full variable domain is DTGVSQNPRHKITKRGQNVTFRCDPISEHNRLYWYRQTLGQGPEFLTYFQNEAQLEKSRLLSDRFSAERPKGSFSTLEIQRTEQGDSAMYLCASSSVTGPTDTQYFGPGTRLTVL.

The chain carries TRBV13 and TRBJ1-6, with a possible D match to TRBD1 (5 bases). CDR1 and CDR2 (germline): PRHDT, FYEKMQ (reference sequence). CDR3 size: 15 residues. V was cut by 0 bases and J by 9 bases, with 12 bases left in between. The CDR3 coding sequence is TGTGCCAGCAGCTTAGGTCGCGGGGGACGTTCACCCCTCCACTTT. Encoded protein: CASSLGRGGRSPLHF.

The rearrangement joins TRBV9 to TRBJ2-2; tentatively, D is TRBD1 or TRBD2 (5 bases each). Trimming took off 3 bases at V and 1 base at J, with 13 bases between the two ends. The CDR3 covers 16 residues. Germline lookup yields CDR1 SGDLS and CDR2 YYNGEE. The CDR3 spells CASSGTGTGNTGELFF. DNA for the CDR3: TGTGCCAGCAGCGGAACCGGGACGGGGAACACCGGGGAGCTGTTTTTT.

The chain links TRBV29-1 to TRBJ2-3, with D possibly TRBD2 on 6 matching bases. Germline-derived CDR1 and CDR2 are SQVTM and ANQGSEA. The CDR3 has 12 amino acids. Trimming pared 7 bases from V and 2 bases from J, leaving 10 bases between. The CDR3 sequence: CSDRGLTDTQYF. CDR3 bases: TGCAGCGACCGGGGACTCACAGATACGCAGTATTTT.

The V call is TRBV28, the J call TRBJ2-1; D could derive from TRBD1 or TRBD2 (5 bases each). V was cut by 5 bases and J by 3 bases, with 11 bases left in between. Germline CDR1 MDHEN, CDR2 SYDVKM. The length of the CDR3 is 14 residues. This CDR3 reads CASSPRDLYNEQFF. CDR3 DNA: TGTGCCAGCAGTCCCAGGGACCTCTACAATGAGCAGTTCTTC.

As for this clone: One end of the junction does not line up with germline, which may come from a read error. The chain has TRBV6-6 and TRBJ1-1; 8 positions match TRBD1. The CDR3 length is 16 residues. Looked up from germline, CDR1 is MNHNY and CDR2 is SVGAGI (reference sequence). CDR3 sequence (DNA): TGTGTCAGCAGTTCAAAAACAGGGGGTGAAAACACTGAAGCTTTCTTT. Amino acid sequence: CVSSSKTGGENTEAFF.

The chain combines TRBV5-1 with TRBJ1-6; tentatively, D is TRBD1 (5 bases). Between the trimmed V and J ends, which lost 6 bases and 7 bases, there was a span of 17 bases. Per germline, CDR1 SGHRS and CDR2 YFSETQ. The CDR3 is made up of 15 amino acids. This CDR3 reads CASKSGLLGNSPLHF. DNA of the CDR3: TGCGCCAGCAAATCAGGGTTGTTGGGGAATTCACCCCTCCACTTT.

The V and J genes are TRBV2 and TRBJ2-3, with D perhaps matching TRBD1 or TRBD2 (5 bases each). This CDR3 is 15 amino acids long. Germline V lookup: CDR1 SNHLY, CDR2 FYNNEI. Trimming removed 5 bases at V and 0 bases at J, with 12 bases between. CDR3 residues: CASSPGRSSTDTQYF. The CDR3 coding sequence is TGTGCCAGCAGTCCGGGACGGTCTAGCACAGATACGCAGTATTTT.

The chain carries TRBV19 and TRBJ2-7; D is tentatively TRBD1 or TRBD2 (5 bases each). Trimming removed 8 bases from V and 2 bases from J, with 16 bases in between. This CDR3 spans 14 amino acids. Germline V gives CDR1 LNHDA, CDR2 SQIVND (reference sequence). CDR3 in amino acids: CASAWGSAPYEQYF. The CDR3 DNA reads as TGTGCCAGTGCTTGGGGGAGTGCTCCCTACGAGCAGTACTTC. The whole variable domain, filled in from reference TRBV19 and TRBJ2-7, reads DGGITQSPKYLFRKEGQNVTLSCEQNLNHDAMYWYRQDPGQGLRLIYYSQIVNDFQKGDIAEGYSVSREKKESFPLTVTSAQKNPTAFYLCASAWGSAPYEQYFGPGTRLTVT.

The chain links TRBV28 to TRBJ1-5, with D unclear. The CDR3 runs 15 residues. Germline CDR1 is MDHEN and CDR2 is SYDVKM. Trimming removed 3 bases from V and 0 bases from J, with 9 bases in between. The DNA of the CDR3 is TGTGCCAGCAGTTTTTATAGGGATAGCAATCAGCCCCAGCATTTT. Translating gives CASSFYRDSNQPQHF.

This chain links TRBV4-2 with TRBJ2-1; 7 bases are a match to TRBD1. The CDR3 is 16 amino acids. Trimming took 3 bases from V and 6 from J; bases not matched to a gene: 11. From germline, CDR1 is LGHNA and CDR2 YNFKEQ. The CDR3 sequence is CASSQDRDSPSNEQFF. Written as DNA, the CDR3 is TGTGCCAGCAGCCAGGACCGGGACAGCCCTTCCAATGAGCAGTTCTTC.

The gene calls are TRBV7-6 and TRBJ1-1; D ambiguous. CDR3 length equals 13 residues. Germline CDR1 and CDR2: SGHVS and FNYEAQ. Deletions cut 3 bases from V and 3 bases from J, with 8 bases between. The CDR3 DNA is TGTGCCAGCAGCTTTGTCAGTGACACTGAAGCTTTCTTT. Its protein is CASSFVSDTEAFF.

The rearrangement uses TRBV10-3 and TRBJ2-7, with D perhaps TRBD2 (6 bases). Trimming shortened V by 4 bases and J by 3 bases, and 16 bases separated the two germline ends. The length of the CDR3 is 15 residues. CDR1 and CDR2 from the germline V gene are ENHRY and SYGVKD. The CDR3 reads CAISVRRELVYEQYF. In DNA, the CDR3 is TGTGCCATCAGTGTTCGACGGGAGTTGGTCTACGAGCAGTACTTC.

The rearrangement joins TRBV7-7 to TRBJ2-5; D remains ambiguous. The V gene lost 1 base and the J gene lost 4 bases, with 13 bases spanning the gap. The CDR3 is 15 amino acids. CDR1 and CDR2 from the germline V gene are SSHAT and FNYEAQ (reference sequence). The CDR3 protein is CASSLVVGTGETQYF. The CDR3 DNA reads TGTGCCAGCAGCTTAGTCGTCGGAACGGGAGAGACCCAGTACTTC.

The chain employs TRBV7-2 and TRBJ1-2; the D gene is possibly TRBD1 (5 bases). Germline values: CDR1 SGHTA, CDR2 FQGNSA. The CDR3 spans 12 residues. Trimming shortened V by 2 bases and J by 6 bases, and 7 bases separated the two germline ends. CDR3: CASSLQGNGYTF. The CDR3, as DNA: TGTGCCAGCAGCTTACAGGGAAATGGCTACACCTTC.

In its sample, this clone was seen once. The chain has TRBV7-9 and TRBJ1-6; D gene unclear. The length of the CDR3 is 15 residues. Germline loops: CDR1 SEHNR, CDR2 FQNEAQ (reference sequence). V lost 3 bases and J 0 bases, leaving 6 bases between the germline ends. In DNA form, the CDR3 reads TGTGCCAGCAGCTTGGGGAGCTCCTATAATTCACCCCTCCACTTT. Amino acid sequence: CASSLGSSYNSPLHF.

The chain combines TRBV21-1 with TRBJ1-2. TRBV21-1 is given as a pseudogene. The CDR3 consists of 16 residues. Here the CDR3 reads CASSKDFYEEDSGYTF. The CDR3 DNA follows: TGTGCCAGCAGCAAAGACTTTTATGAGGAAGACTCTGGCTACACCTTC.

Only one count was recorded for this clone. V gene TRBV5-1 combines with J gene TRBJ2-5; TRBD2 matches 14 bases. From germline, CDR1 is SGHRS and CDR2 YFSETQ. This CDR3 spans 17 amino acids. Losses at the gene ends were 2 bases for V and 5 bases for J; bases not matched to a gene: 8. The CDR3 protein is CASSLRLAGGPGETQYF. The CDR3, as DNA: TGCGCCAGCAGCTTACGACTAGCGGGGGGGCCAGGGGAGACCCAGTACTTC.

This chain uses TRBV11-3 with TRBJ2-3, with D perhaps TRBD2 (5 bases). Trimming took 4 bases from V and 1 from J, leaving 12 bases between them. Germline CDR1 is SGHNT and CDR2 is YENEEA. This CDR3 has 15 amino acids. The DNA of the CDR3 is TGTGCCAGCAGCTCCGGGGATTCTCGCACAGATACGCAGTATTTT. Translated: CASSSGDSRTDTQYF.

This clone came up a few times. CDR3 loop: CASSTRDSHPTEAFF. The CDR3 DNA follows: TGCGCCAGCAGCACTCGGGACTCTCACCCTACTGAAGCTTTCTTT. The J gene is TRBJ1-1, the V gene TRBV4-1; D is perhaps TRBD1 (5 bases). This CDR3 contains 15 residues. V dropped 5 bases and J dropped 5 bases, with 18 bases sitting between them. Germline V CDR1 and CDR2: MGHRA, YSYEKL.

The chain is built from TRBV5-1 and TRBJ2-5; weak D call: TRBD2 (6 bases). The germline V gene encodes CDR1 SGHRS and CDR2 YFSETQ. V was cut by 2 bases and J by 5 bases, with 13 bases left in between. This CDR3 has 14 residues. CDR3 region: CASSFTSSRETQYF. CDR3 nucleotides: TGCGCCAGCAGCTTTACTAGCTCCCGGGAGACCCAGTACTTC.

This chain links TRBV7-8 with TRBJ2-7; no reliable D call. Deletions cut 4 bases from V and 5 bases from J, with 9 bases between. Germline assignment: CDR1 SGHVS and CDR2 FQNEAQ. The CDR3 contains 12 residues. The CDR3 region has the DNA TGTGCCAGCAGCTCAATTGTCCACGAGCAGTACTTC. This translates into CASSSIVHEQYF.

V usage is TRBV4-2 and J usage is TRBJ1-1, with D perhaps TRBD1 (5 bases). The CDR3 runs 14 residues. V shed 5 bases and J shed 0 bases, with 10 bases lying between them. Germline assignment: CDR1 LGHNA and CDR2 YNFKEQ. The CDR3 loop is CASSLQAMNTEAFF. In DNA, the CDR3 is TGTGCCAGCAGCTTACAGGCCATGAACACTGAAGCTTTCTTT.

The chain links TRBV11-2 to TRBJ2-1; D might be TRBD2 (6 bases). CDR3 length: 12 amino acids. Germline V gene data show CDR1 as SGHAT and CDR2 as FQNNGV. Trimming took 5 bases from V and 9 from J, leaving 11 bases between them. The CDR3 protein is CASSPGTFEQFF. The CDR3 region has the DNA TGTGCCAGCAGCCCCGGGACTTTTGAGCAGTTCTTC.